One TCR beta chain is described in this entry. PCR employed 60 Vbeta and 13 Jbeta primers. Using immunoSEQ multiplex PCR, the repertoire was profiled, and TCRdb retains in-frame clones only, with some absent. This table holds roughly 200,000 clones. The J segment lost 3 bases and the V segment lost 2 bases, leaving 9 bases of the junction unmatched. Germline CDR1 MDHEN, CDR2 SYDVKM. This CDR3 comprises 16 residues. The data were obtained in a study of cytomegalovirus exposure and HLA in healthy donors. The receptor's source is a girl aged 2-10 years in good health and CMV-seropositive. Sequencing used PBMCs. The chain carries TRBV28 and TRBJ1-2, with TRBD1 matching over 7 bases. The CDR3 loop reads CASSLEQGPEHYGYTF. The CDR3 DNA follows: TGTGCCAGCAGTTTAGAACAGGGGCCGGAACACTATGGCTACACCTTC.